These T cell receptor beta chains were read from a single sample in a study of T cells after yellow fever vaccination. TCRdb itself ran the 5' RACE reads through MiXCR, one entry per CDR3 protein. The data hold 350,000 to 550,000 distinct CDR3 sequences, with approximately 19% observed a single time. The sequencing used PBMCs, collected before the yellow fever booster vaccination. The source is a man aged 18-30 years who received the YFV17D yellow fever vaccine. CDR3s leave out the opening cysteine and the closing phenylalanine or tryptophan. The order of the fields is V gene, J gene, CDR3 protein.

TRBV12-3/TRBV12-4	TRBJ2-1	ASSPQEGVEQF
TRBV6-1	TRBJ2-3	ASSEYPGTDTQY
TRBV3-1	TRBJ2-1	ASSHTSGADNEQF
TRBV18	TRBJ2-5	ASSPRPVGETQY
TRBV28	TRBJ2-5	ASSSWGGDQTQY
TRBV5-1	TRBJ1-1	ASSDFRDGTEAF
TRBV12-3/TRBV12-4	TRBJ1-3	ASRSRSGNTIY
TRBV7-2	TRBJ2-5	ASSYMAGGALWAQY
TRBV5-5	TRBJ1-5	ASSVMTGEQPQH
TRBV7-9	TRBJ2-5	ASRPAGETQY
TRBV5-1	TRBJ1-5	ASSGTGGDQPQH
TRBV4-3	TRBJ2-3	ASSQSDGTPTDTQY
TRBV7-9	TRBJ2-5	ASIQGEAETQY
TRBV2	TRBJ2-1	ASSSPPGGRTSGGSGEQF
TRBV18	TRBJ2-5	ASSPRIAGQETQY
TRBV5-1	TRBJ2-5	ASSLVLEETQY
TRBV10-3	TRBJ2-7	AISGTSASNEQY
TRBV6-5	TRBJ1-4	ASSPVGQVRKLF
TRBV7-9	TRBJ2-2	ASSSGLAGGYTGELF
TRBV15	TRBJ2-5	ATSRGGGRSQETQY
TRBV4-1	TRBJ1-5	ASSQVAPTANQPQH
TRBV7-2	TRBJ2-1	ASSSPTSGQSSYNEQF